These T cell receptor beta chains were read from a single sample in a study of regulatory T cells in long-lasting Graves disease. From the multiplex PCR reads, TCRdb called clonotypes with MiXCR, one entry per CDR3 protein. Of almost 450,000 distinct CDR3 sequences in the sample, around 15% were seen once. The data also belong to a second study, concerning T cells in Graves' hyperthyroidism and ophthalmopathy.

The source was peripheral blood mononuclear cells (PBMCs), collected at new diagnosis, from a patient treated with antithyroid drugs. The origin of the receptors is a woman between 25 and 40 years old with Graves disease. The conserved cysteine and the conserved F or W are not part of the CDR3 here.

J: TRBJ2-1; V: TRBV6-2/TRBV6-3; CDR3: ASRTPAGSHNEQF
J: TRBJ2-7; V: TRBV18; CDR3: ASSPALDSSYEQY
J: TRBJ1-2; V: TRBV20-1; CDR3: SATGLANYGYT
J: TRBJ2-5; V: TRBV7-8; CDR3: ASSQEGASGSEETQY
J: TRBJ2-3; V: TRBV28; CDR3: ASESADTQY
J: TRBJ1-2; V: TRBV10-3; CDR3: AISPGDFGYGYT
J: TRBJ2-5; V: TRBV28; CDR3: ASSLMGTGGETQY
J: TRBJ2-3; V: TRBV3-1; CDR3: ASGRARSGASTDTQY
J: TRBJ1-1; V: TRBV7-9; CDR3: ASSLGADSEAF
J: TRBJ2-6; V: TRBV7-2; CDR3: ASSLLVSRSVSGANVLT
J: TRBJ2-7; V: TRBV20-1; CDR3: SASGNGLEQY
J: TRBJ1-2; V: TRBV28; CDR3: ASLLIGAGGYT
J: TRBJ1-6; V: TRBV4-1; CDR3: ASSQGRGTDVGLRFLH
J: TRBJ2-7; V: TRBV11-2; CDR3: ASSLGLDEQY
J: TRBJ2-2; V: TRBV12-3/TRBV12-4; CDR3: ASSPRYTGELF
J: TRBJ2-1; V: TRBV7-9; CDR3: ASSLARPSGSGNEQF
J: TRBJ2-3; V: TRBV7-9; CDR3: ASRPLAGALPGADTQY
J: TRBJ2-1; V: TRBV28; CDR3: ASSFPSSTSDHPYNEQF
J: TRBJ2-7; V: TRBV7-9; CDR3: ASSLGVAEYSYEQY
J: TRBJ1-5; V: TRBV6-5; CDR3: ASSYSPPDSDSNQPQH
J: TRBJ2-5; V: TRBV6-1; CDR3: ASSEVGGRGPETQY
J: TRBJ2-7; V: TRBV3-1; CDR3: ASSPASGKTYEQY
J: TRBJ2-2; V: TRBV28; CDR3: ASTDSGWESYTGELF
J: TRBJ2-1; V: TRBV28; CDR3: ASSSGTVSSNEQF
J: TRBJ1-1; V: TRBV6-2/TRBV6-3; CDR3: ASSYKNTEAF
J: TRBJ2-7; V: TRBV2; CDR3: ASSEYGTGPYEQY
J: TRBJ2-7; V: TRBV11-2; CDR3: ASSFPTGTAKFYEQY
J: TRBJ1-1; V: TRBV2; CDR3: ASRDRGHTEAF
J: TRBJ2-3; V: TRBV19; CDR3: ASNGVKGTDTQY
J: TRBJ2-2; V: TRBV20-1; CDR3: SALAGGGLGELF
J: TRBJ2-1; V: TRBV5-1; CDR3: ATKQQGSSSYNEQF
J: TRBJ2-7; V: TRBV19; CDR3: ASSIDHRDRPYEQY
J: TRBJ2-2; V: TRBV12-5; CDR3: ATLSAGVDTGELF
J: TRBJ2-7; V: TRBV18; CDR3: ASSPWQGAAYEQY
J: TRBJ1-1; V: TRBV30; CDR3: AWSAPGQSLVEAF